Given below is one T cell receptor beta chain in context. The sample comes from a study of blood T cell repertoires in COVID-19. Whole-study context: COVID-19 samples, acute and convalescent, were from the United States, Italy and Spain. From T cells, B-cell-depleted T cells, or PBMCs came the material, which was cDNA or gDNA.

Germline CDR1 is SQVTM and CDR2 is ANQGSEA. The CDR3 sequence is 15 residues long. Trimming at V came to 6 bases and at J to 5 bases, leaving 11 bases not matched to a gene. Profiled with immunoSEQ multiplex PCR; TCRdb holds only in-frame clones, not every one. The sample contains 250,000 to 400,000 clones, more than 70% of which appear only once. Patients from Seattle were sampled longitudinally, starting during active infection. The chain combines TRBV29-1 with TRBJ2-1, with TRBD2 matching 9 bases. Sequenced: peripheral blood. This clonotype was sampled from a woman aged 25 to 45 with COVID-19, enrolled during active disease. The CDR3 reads CSVGGGASGNNEQFF. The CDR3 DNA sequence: TGCAGCGTGGGCGGAGGGGCTAGCGGGAACAATGAGCAGTTCTTC.